This is a list of T cell receptor beta chains from one sample in a study of vaccination effects on CD4 cells after COVID-19. The data were produced by immunoSEQ multiplex PCR, yet TCRdb's version contains in-frame clones alone and is incomplete. This sample yields 70,000 or so clones, of which 60% to 75% are seen a single time; less than 3% belongs to the top ten. For these TCRs, the target antigens are not known. Sequences were derived from CD4+ T cells from PBMCs cultured with HCoV-NL63 spike peptides, sampled before COVID-19 vaccination. The receptors here all came from a human donor who received a COVID-19 vaccine. Both conserved end residues are part of each CDR3. Each record gives: D gene, J gene, CDR3 length, V gene, clone size, CDR3 DNA, CDR3 protein. The D gene is left open where the match is weak. Size is omitted from some rows. Given values are once, few, many or a class for expanded clones.

>TRBD1|TRBJ2-6|18|TRBV5-4|NA
TGTGCCAGCAGCTTGGGTGGACAGGTTCCCTCTGGGGCCAACGTCCTGACTTTC
CASSLGGQVPSGANVLTF
>NA|TRBJ1-3|15|TRBV5-4|NA
TGTGCCAGCAGCCCGGGACAAGCCTCTGGAAACACCATATATTTT
CASSPGQASGNTIYF
>TRBD2|TRBJ2-1|15|TRBV19|NA
TGTGCCAGTAGAACCCCGGGACTAGCGGGGAATGAGCAGTTCTTC
CASRTPGLAGNEQFF
>NA|TRBJ1-5|16|TRBV19|NA
TGTGCCAGTGGGTTTGAGGGGGGCTATAGCAATCAGCCCCAGCATTTT
CASGFEGGYSNQPQHF
>NA|TRBJ2-2|13|TRBV15|NA
TGTGCCACCAGCAGGGTTACTACCGGGGAGCTGTTTTTT
CATSRVTTGELFF
>NA|TRBJ1-5|13|TRBV15|NA
TGTGCCACCACGAGACAGCGCAATCAGCCCCAGCATTTT
CATTRQRNQPQHF
>TRBD2|TRBJ2-5|17|TRBV9|NA
TGTGCCAGCAGCGTAACCCCTAGCGGGGGGTACCAAGAGACCCAGTACTTC
CASSVTPSGGYQETQYF
>TRBD1|TRBJ2-1|15|TRBV5-1|NA
TGCGCCAGCAGCTTGGCCGGGACAGGGGGCGATGAGCAGTTCTTC
CASSLAGTGGDEQFF
>TRBD2|TRBJ2-5|16|TRBV4-1|NA
TGCGCCAGCAGCCTTGGACTAGCGGGGCCCCAGGAGACCCAGTACTTC
CASSLGLAGPQETQYF
>NA|TRBJ2-5|16|TRBV5-1|once
TGCGCCAGCAGCTTGCAGCCGGGACTTAACGCCGAGACCCAGTACTTC
CASSLQPGLNAETQYF
>NA|TRBJ1-2|15|TRBV7-9|few
TGTGCCAGCAGCTTCCTCGGGGGGACGAACTATGGCTACACCTTC
CASSFLGGTNYGYTF
>TRBD1|TRBJ2-5|13|TRBV27|NA
TGTGCCAGCAGTTACAGGGGTTCTGAGACCCAGTACTTC
CASSYRGSETQYF
>NA|TRBJ1-4|16|TRBV19|NA
TGTGCCAGTAGTGCCATAGCGGCCACGACTAATGAAAAACTGTTTTTT
CASSAIAATTNEKLFF
>TRBD1|TRBJ2-3|15|TRBV6-5|NA
TGTGCCAGCAGAAGACAGGGGTTTGGCACAGATACGCAGTATTTT
CASRRQGFGTDTQYF
>NA|TRBJ2-5|12|TRBV18|once
TGTGCCAGCTCACCAGATCAAGAGACCCAGTACTTC
CASSPDQETQYF
>TRBD2|TRBJ2-5|15|TRBV5-6|NA
TGTGCCAGCAGCTTATATAGCGGGGGGGGAGAGACCCAGTACTTC
CASSLYSGGGETQYF
>NA|TRBJ2-5|16|TRBV4-1|NA
TGCGCCAGCAGCCTCACCCTGACGGGGGGCGGGGAGACCCAGTACTTC
CASSLTLTGGGETQYF
>TRBD1|TRBJ2-5|14|TRBV18|NA
TGTGCCAGCTCACCGCGACAGGGGCCCGAGACCCAGTACTTC
CASSPRQGPETQYF
>NA|TRBJ2-5|13|TRBV6-5|NA
TGTGCCAGCAGTTCCCGTTGGGGGGAGACCCAGTACTTC
CASSSRWGETQYF
>NA|TRBJ2-2|15|TRBV9|few
TGTGCCAGCAGCGTAGCGGGGACAAACACCGGGGAGCTGTTTTTT
CASSVAGTNTGELFF
>TRBD1|TRBJ2-4|13|TRBV5-5|NA
TGTGCCAGCAGCGGGGGACAGGGACGCATTCAGTACTTC
CASSGGQGRIQYF
>TRBD1|TRBJ1-4|15|TRBV5-6|NA
TGTGCCAGCAGCGAGGACAGGCCGGGACGGGAAAAACTGTTTTTT
CASSEDRPGREKLFF